The clone carrying this T cell receptor beta chain showed up just a few times. Antigen specificity is unknown. This sample is part of a study of T cells and copy number aberrations in small-cell lung cancer. Profiling relied on immunoSEQ multiplex PCR, and the TCRdb table lists in-frame clones only, not all of them. The profile shows around 2,200 clones, approximately 80% of them singletons. No donor received chemotherapy or radiotherapy before surgery, nor immunotherapy before or after it. All donors were smokers or heavy second-hand smokers. Only tumor regions expected to give at least 150 ng DNA were used. Study results and limitations: Compared with adjacent lung tissue, tumors had lower T-cell richness and clonality and non-significantly lower density.

CDR3 length: 16 amino acids. The sample consisted of tumor tissue. The origin of this receptor is a man aged 60-69 years with small cell lung cancer. The gene calls are TRBV21-1 and TRBJ2-7; TRBD2 is taken as the D call from the table, unchecked against the DNA. TRBV21-1 is a listed pseudogene. CDR3 DNA sequence: TGTGCCAGCAGCAAAGCACCTCGGCGACGGAGCTACGAGCAGTACTTC. It yields the protein CASSKAPRRRSYEQYF.